The next 32 T cell receptor beta chains were all read from a single sample in a study of blood T cell repertoires in COVID-19. Clones were read by immunoSEQ multiplex PCR, and TCRdb kept only the in-frame ones, dropping some. Among about 88,000 clones, more than 70% were seen once, and the ten largest hold about 2.7%. The sample consisted of peripheral blood. These receptors all stem from a woman of 80 years or more with acute or convalescent COVID-19.

V gene TRBV15 combines with J gene TRBJ2-7; weak D call: TRBD2 (5 bases). Germline CDR1 LNHNV, CDR2 YYDKDF (reference sequence). The CDR3 contains 15 residues. The V end was cut by 0 bases, the J end by 2 bases, with 11 bases between. DNA of the CDR3: TGTGCCACCAGCAGAGATCGGACTGAGGCCTACGAGCAGTACTTC. Protein sequence: CATSRDRTEAYEQYF.

V usage is TRBV20-1 and J usage is TRBJ1-2; maybe TRBD1 (6 bases). Germline V gives CDR1 DFQATT, CDR2 SNEGSKA (reference sequence). This CDR3 contains 10 residues. CDR3 residues: CGQFFYGYTF. The CDR3 DNA reads as TGCGGACAGTTCTTCTATGGCTACACCTTC.

The V call is TRBV4-3, the J call TRBJ2-1; TRBD2 matches at 9 bases. J gave up 4 bases and V 0 bases, and 7 bases lay outside the gene matches. The CDR3 contains 17 residues. CDR1 is LGHNA, CDR2 YSLEER, per germline. This chain's CDR3 is CASSQDLAGGYYNEQFF. The CDR3 nucleotides read TGCGCCAGCAGCCAAGATCTCGCGGGAGGGTATTACAATGAGCAGTTCTTC.

This chain joins TRBV28 and TRBJ1-1, with 8 bases that match TRBD1. In germline, CDR1 is MDHEN, CDR2 SYDVKM. The V and J ends lost 8 bases and 3 bases, in that order; junction bases with no gene match: 8. CDR3 length equals 14 residues. The CDR3 DNA reads TGTGCCAGCTTAACAGGGGGTTGGGACACTGAAGCTTTCTTT. Protein sequence: CASLTGGWDTEAFF.

In nucleotides, the CDR3 is TGTGCCAGCAGCTTAAGACTAGCGGACGAGCAGTACTTC. This encodes CASSLRLADEQYF. The chain uses TRBV7-2 and TRBJ2-7, with 9 bases matching TRBD2. The CDR3 totals 13 residues. The ends lost 2 bases at V and 5 bases at J; junction bases unmatched: 1. In germline, CDR1 is SGHTA, CDR2 FQGNSA.

This chain joins TRBV19 and TRBJ1-1; no clear D. The V gene lost 5 bases and the J gene lost 1 base, with 11 bases spanning the gap. The CDR3 has 14 amino acids. Germline V gene data show CDR1 as LNHDA and CDR2 as SQIVND (reference sequence). CDR3 in amino acids: CASSPVERNTEAFF. DNA for the CDR3: TGTGCCAGTAGTCCCGTAGAGAGGAACACTGAAGCTTTCTTT.

V and J are TRBV27 and TRBJ2-3; 9 nucleotides align to TRBD1. Germline V lookup: CDR1 MNHEY, CDR2 SMNVEV (reference sequence). CDR3 length equals 16 residues. With V trimmed by 5 bases and J by 0 bases, 6 bases remained unmatched. The CDR3 nucleotides are TGTGCCAGCAGTCCGGGACAGGGCCTAAGCACAGATACGCAGTATTTT. Amino acid sequence: CASSPGQGLSTDTQYF.

The chain joins TRBV7-9 to TRBJ2-1, with D perhaps TRBD2 (5 bases). In germline, CDR1 is SEHNR, CDR2 FQNEAQ (reference sequence). CDR3 length: 17 residues. Trimming pared 5 bases from V and 1 base from J, leaving 18 bases between. CDR3 nucleotides: TGTGCCAGCAGCACGCATCGGAGGAGAAGGTCCTACAATGAGCAGTTCTTC. This encodes CASSTHRRRRSYNEQFF.

This clone came up once. The chain uses TRBV6-5 and TRBJ1-5, with a tentative D call TRBD1 (6 bases). V lost 8 bases to trimming and J lost 4 bases, with 18 bases between them. The CDR3 spans 15 residues. CDR1 and CDR2 from the germline V gene are MNHEY and SVGAGI. The CDR3 DNA sequence: TGTGCCAGCGCAGCAGGGGACGGACCTAATCAGCCCCAGCATTTT. It yields the protein CASAAGDGPNQPQHF.

The chain is built from TRBV27 and TRBJ1-6; 7 bases line up with TRBD1. Germline V gene lookup returns CDR1 MNHEY and CDR2 SMNVEV (reference sequence). The V segment lost 6 bases and the J segment 6 bases; nucleotides outside the gene matches: 11. The CDR3 has 16 amino acids. This CDR3 is CASRPSGAGGNSPLHF. The DNA of the CDR3 is TGTGCCAGCAGACCCTCAGGGGCAGGGGGTAATTCACCCCTCCACTTT.

J is TRBJ1-1 and V is TRBV2; D unclear. The CDR3 has 14 amino acids. Germline V gene lookup returns CDR1 SNHLY and CDR2 FYNNEI. The V end was cut by 4 bases, the J end by 1 base, with 10 bases between. The CDR3 loop reads CASSVSPGNTEAFF. The CDR3 DNA reads as TGTGCCAGCAGTGTATCACCGGGGAACACTGAAGCTTTCTTT.

The CDR3 is CATSGARPDGSGELFF. In nucleotides, the CDR3 is TGTGCCACCAGTGGTGCCCGGCCCGACGGGAGCGGGGAGCTGTTTTTT. J is TRBJ2-2 and V is TRBV24-1; the D gene is possibly TRBD2 (6 bases). Germline assignment: CDR1 KGHDR and CDR2 SFDVKD. Trimming shortened V by 5 bases and J by 7 bases, and 19 bases separated the two germline ends. The CDR3 is made up of 16 amino acids.

V and J are TRBV2 and TRBJ1-2, with unresolved D. From germline, CDR1 is SNHLY and CDR2 FYNNEI. CDR3 length: 15 amino acids. V lost 4 bases, J lost 1 base, and 13 bases lay in between. The CDR3 spells CASSGEIINNYGYTF. The CDR3 nucleotides are TGTGCCAGCAGTGGGGAGATAATTAATAACTATGGCTACACCTTC.

The chain uses TRBV10-3 and TRBJ2-1; D may be TRBD2 (5 bases). CDR3 length: 12 amino acids. Germline V gives CDR1 ENHRY, CDR2 SYGVKD. V was shortened by 6 bases and J by 9 bases, with 12 bases between the two germline ends. The CDR3 is CAIRPEAGEQFF. The CDR3 nucleotides are TGTGCCATCAGGCCCGAGGCGGGTGAGCAGTTCTTC.

This clone was seen a single time. The chain is built from TRBV9 and TRBJ1-1; D unclear. CDR3 length equals 14 residues. In germline, CDR1 is SGDLS, CDR2 YYNGEE. With 3 bases removed from V and 4 bases from J, the gap between germline ends came to 13 bases. CDR3 amino acids: CASSATEGPTEAFF. CDR3 coding DNA: TGTGCCAGCAGCGCTACGGAGGGTCCCACTGAAGCTTTCTTT.

V and J are TRBV24-1 and TRBJ1-3, with 9 bases identical to TRBD1. Germline CDR1 reads KGHDR; CDR2 reads SFDVKD. V lost 4 bases, J lost 4 bases, and 19 bases stayed unmatched. This CDR3 region has 20 residues. The CDR3 reads CATSDPPGQGKWRPGNTIYF. The CDR3 bases are TGTGCCACCAGTGACCCTCCGGGACAGGGAAAATGGAGGCCCGGAAACACCATATATTTT.

This clone has a single count. The chain joins TRBV6-5 to TRBJ1-1; 8 bases are a match to TRBD1. Germline V gene data show CDR1 as MNHEY and CDR2 as SVGAGI. This CDR3 has 15 amino acids. V gave up 5 bases and J gave up 0 bases; unmatched junction bases: 5. CDR3: CASSTDRVVNTEAFF. CDR3 nucleotide sequence: TGTGCCAGCAGTACGGACAGGGTGGTGAACACTGAAGCTTTCTTT.

V is TRBV19 and J is TRBJ1-4; 8 bases agree with TRBD1. CDR1 LNHDA and CDR2 SQIVND come from the germline V gene (reference sequence). The CDR3 covers 14 residues. Trimming removed 5 bases from V and 2 bases from J; junction bases left unmatched: 1. The CDR3 DNA reads as TGTGCCAGTAGTCACAGGGGGACTAATGAAAAACTGTTTTTT. This codes for CASSHRGTNEKLFF.

V usage is TRBV12-3 or TRBV12-4 and J usage is TRBJ2-1; 10 bases fit TRBD2. The CDR3 has 13 amino acids. J lost 2 bases, V lost 9 bases, and 1 base had no gene match. The CDR3 nucleotides are TGTGCCAGTACTAGCGGGACCTACAATGAGCAGTTCTTC. Translation gives CASTSGTYNEQFF.

This rearrangement joins TRBV10-3 to TRBJ2-7; 11 positions agree with TRBD1. The trim removed 6 bases at V and 2 bases at J, leaving 3 bases unmatched. This CDR3 is 14 amino acids long. From germline, CDR1 is ENHRY and CDR2 SYGVKD. The CDR3 coding sequence is TGTGCCATCAGGCCGGGACAGGGGGCCTACGAGCAGTACTTC. Amino acid sequence: CAIRPGQGAYEQYF.

The rearrangement links TRBV25-1 to TRBJ2-7, with a tentative D call TRBD2 (6 bases). Trimming cost V 2 bases and J 8 bases, with 19 bases left between them. The V gene's germline CDR1 is MGHDK and CDR2 SYGVNS. The length of the CDR3 is 15 residues. The CDR3 sequence is CASSERVGGIGKQYF. The CDR3 DNA reads as TGTGCCAGCAGTGAAAGGGTAGGCGGGATTGGGAAGCAGTACTTC.

V usage is TRBV30 and J usage is TRBJ1-6; D unresolved. V lost 4 bases to trimming and J lost 2 bases, with 9 bases between them. Germline V gene data show CDR1 as GTSNPN and CDR2 as SVGIG (reference sequence). The CDR3 has 14 residues. CDR3 nucleotide sequence: TGTGCCTGGATTCCGGGTACCTATAATTCACCCCTCCACTTT. It is translated as CAWIPGTYNSPLHF.

The chain recombines TRBV19 with TRBJ1-1, with TRBD1 matching 10 bases. The V segment lost 10 bases and the J segment 5 bases; nucleotides outside the gene matches: 7. The CDR3 covers 13 residues. Germline V gene data show CDR1 as LNHDA and CDR2 as SQIVND (reference sequence). CDR3 DNA sequence: TGTGCCACCAAAGGACAGGGGGGTACTGAAGCTTTCTTT. It yields the protein CATKGQGGTEAFF.

The rearrangement joins TRBV28 to TRBJ1-1; D remains unclear. CDR3 size: 12 residues. Germline loops: CDR1 MDHEN, CDR2 SYDVKM. V dropped 7 bases and J dropped 1 base, with 7 bases sitting between them. The CDR3 here is CASTISNTEAFF. The CDR3, as DNA: TGTGCCAGCACTATATCGAACACTGAAGCTTTCTTT.

A few counts support this clone. The V call is TRBV7-2, the J call TRBJ1-2; 8 bases align to TRBD1. With V trimmed by 5 bases and J by 4 bases, 9 bases remained unmatched. There are 15 residues in the CDR3. Looked up from germline, CDR1 is SGHTA and CDR2 is FQGNSA. In nucleotides, the CDR3 is TGTGCCAGCAGCCCCGGACAGGGTTCGTTCTATGGCTACACCTTC. Translated: CASSPGQGSFYGYTF.

This sequence joins TRBV11-2 and TRBJ2-7; 10 bases align to TRBD1. With 5 bases clipped from V and 5 bases from J, the junction kept 3 bases outside the gene matches. The CDR3 runs 13 residues. From germline, CDR1 is SGHAT and CDR2 FQNNGV. In DNA, the CDR3 is TGTGCCAGCAGCGTTGGACAGGGGGACGAGCAGTACTTC. This codes for CASSVGQGDEQYF.

The CDR3 DNA follows: TGTGCCAGCAGTTATCCGGGACAGCGATCCCAAATCCTATCCTACGAGCAGTACTTC. Its translation: CASSYPGQRSQILSYEQYF. The chain couples TRBV2 to TRBJ2-7; 7 nucleotides agree with TRBD1. Germline CDR1 is SNHLY and CDR2 is FYNNEI. The CDR3 loop spans 19 amino acids. V shed 5 bases, J shed 1 base, and the junction held 20 bases outside the gene matches.

The rearrangement joins TRBV12-5 to TRBJ2-7; TRBD1 aligns across 9 bases. The germline V gene encodes CDR1 LGHNT and CDR2 FRNRAP. CDR3 length: 14 amino acids. J lost 3 bases, V lost 1 base, and 1 base had no gene match. The CDR3 coding sequence is TGTGCTAGTGGTTTGGGGACAGGGGTCTACGAGCAGTACTTC. Encoded protein: CASGLGTGVYEQYF.

This rearrangement joins TRBV28 to TRBJ1-2; 10 positions agree with TRBD1. CDR1 and CDR2 (germline): MDHEN, SYDVKM. V lost 6 bases and J lost 4; bases outside the gene matches: 11. The CDR3 has 16 amino acids. As DNA, the CDR3 is TGTGCCAGCAGACCCGGGACAGGGGTTCTTTCCTATGGCTACACCTTC. Translated, it gives CASRPGTGVLSYGYTF.

CDR3 nucleotides: TGCGCCAGCAGCTTGATAGGGGCGGTGGAGCAAGAGACCCAGTACTTC. Protein product: CASSLIGAVEQETQYF. V is TRBV5-1 and J is TRBJ2-5; D might be TRBD1 (5 bases). The CDR3 contains 16 residues. Trimming removed 1 base from V and 2 bases from J, with 15 bases in between. CDR1 and CDR2 (germline): SGHRS, YFSETQ.

J is TRBJ2-7 and V is TRBV3-1 (or the pseudogene TRBV3-2), with D perhaps matching TRBD2 (6 bases). The germline V gene has CDR1 LGHDT and CDR2 YNNKEL (reference sequence). This CDR3 is 13 amino acids long. Trimming shortened V by 4 bases and J by 3 bases, and 10 bases separated the two germline ends. In DNA, the CDR3 is TGTGCCAGCAGCCGAGGACTACTCTACGAGCAGTACTTC. Translating gives CASSRGLLYEQYF.

This chain connects TRBV6-2 or TRBV6-3 to TRBJ1-4, with a tentative D call TRBD1 (6 bases). The CDR3 runs 14 residues. Germline CDR1 is MNHEY and CDR2 is SVGEGT. The V and J ends lost 5 bases and 4 bases respectively, with 11 bases between them. The CDR3 nucleotides read TGTGCCAGCAGTCCCGGGACAAATAATGAAAAACTGTTTTTT. It encodes CASSPGTNNEKLFF.